This TCR beta chain was sequenced in a study of T cells after yellow fever vaccination. Each CDR3 protein gets one entry after TCRdb re-called the 5' RACE reads with MiXCR. There are roughly 300,000 distinct CDR3 sequences in the sample; about 6.9% occur only once, and 15% to 20% lies in the top ten. This clonotype was seen only a few times. Germline CDR1 DFQATT, CDR2 SNEGSKA (reference sequence). The J segment lost 6 bases and the V segment lost 4 bases, leaving 10 bases of the junction unmatched. The CDR3 runs 15 residues. The receptor was isolated from a man younger than 35 who received the YFV17D yellow fever vaccine. Here the sequenced sample was PBMCs, taken roughly seven weeks after the first yellow fever vaccination. The V gene is TRBV20-1, the J gene TRBJ2-5; 11 bases align to TRBD2. The CDR3 region has the DNA TGCAGTGCTAAACTAGCGGGGGCCATGGGGAAGACCCAGTACTTC. This gives the protein CSAKLAGAMGKTQYF.